These 16 T cell receptor beta chains originate from one sample sequenced in a study of T cell repertoires in cytomegalovirus infection. TCRdb re-derived calls from the reads in MiXCR, one entry per CDR3 protein. Of hundreds of thousands of distinct CDR3 sequences listed, roughly a third were seen once; the top ten hold 15% to 20%. Their target antigens are unknown. Sample: cultured PBMCs, taken from culture after CMV antigen stimulation. These receptors originate from a human donor in good health (CMV status not recorded). Some clones in this sample may be carry-over from other donors' samples.

This clonotype was detected a few times. The V and J genes are TRBV29-1 and TRBJ1-2; no clear D gene. The V and J ends lost 7 bases and 1 base respectively, with 7 bases between them. This CDR3 comprises 11 residues. Germline V CDR1 and CDR2: SQVTM, ANQGSEA. The CDR3 protein is CSAVINYGYTF. CDR3 DNA sequence: TGCAGCGCGGTCATTAACTATGGCTACACCTTC.

This clonotype showed up just a few times. The chain carries TRBV5-1 and TRBJ2-3; the match to TRBD2 covers 9 bases. The length of the CDR3 is 15 residues. Unmatched junction bases numbered 3, after V lost 0 bases and J lost 4 bases. CDR1 is SGHRS and CDR2 is YFSETQ in the germline V gene. The DNA of the CDR3 is TGCGCCAGCAGCTTGGGGGTAGCGGGAGCAGATACGCAGTATTTT. Translation: CASSLGVAGADTQYF. Supplemented by reference TRBV5-1 and TRBJ2-3, the full variable domain reads KAGVTQTPRYLIKTRGQQVTLSCSPISGHRSVSWYQQTPGQGLQFLFEYFSETQRNKGNFPGRFSGRQFSNSRSEMNVSTLELGDSALYLCASSLGVAGADTQYFGPGTRLTVL.

This clonotype was seen just once. The chain employs TRBV19 and TRBJ2-1, with 9 bases fitting TRBD1. Germline-derived CDR1 and CDR2 are LNHDA and SQIVND (reference sequence). V trimming: 8 bases; J trimming: 3 bases; junction bases outside the gene matches: 11. The CDR3 runs to 16 residues. The CDR3 here is CASGGTGRFHYNEQFF. The CDR3 DNA follows: TGTGCCAGTGGTGGGACAGGGCGATTTCACTACAATGAGCAGTTCTTC.

The J gene is TRBJ2-3, the V gene TRBV6-2 or TRBV6-3, with 10 positions matching TRBD2. Germline V lookup: CDR1 MNHEY, CDR2 SVGEGT. This CDR3 spans 23 amino acids. V lost 8 bases, J lost 3 bases, and 32 bases stayed unmatched. The CDR3 here is CASAHFTRTLNDLAGDSTDTQYF. The DNA for the CDR3 is TGTGCCAGCGCTCATTTTACGCGGACATTAAACGATCTAGCGGGAGACTCGACAGATACGCAGTATTTT.

This clonotype turned up a few times. The V gene is TRBV20-1, the J gene TRBJ1-3; 9 bases agree with TRBD1. CDR3 length equals 18 residues. V was clipped by 1 base and J by 1 base; unmatched bases: 11. Germline assignment: CDR1 DFQATT and CDR2 SNEGSKA (reference sequence). The CDR3 DNA reads as TGCAGTGCTAGAGGGTACGGACAGGGGCTCTCTTCTGGAAACACCATATATTTT. This encodes CSARGYGQGLSSGNTIYF.

The rearrangement links TRBV6-8 to TRBJ1-4; TRBD1 matches at 10 bases. V trimming: 5 bases; J trimming: 8 bases; junction bases outside the gene matches: 5. Germline values: CDR1 MNHGY, CDR2 SAAAGT. The CDR3 extends over 14 amino acids. In DNA form, the CDR3 reads TGTGCCAGCAGTGGGGACAGGGGAGGCGAAAAACTGTTTTTT. Protein product: CASSGDRGGEKLFF.

The chain combines TRBV29-1 with TRBJ2-3; D not resolved. Trimming left V 1 base short and J 2 bases short, with 10 bases between. Germline V gene data show CDR1 as SQVTM and CDR2 as ANQGSEA. This CDR3 comprises 14 residues. CDR3 coding DNA: TGCAGCGTTGAAGGGGTCAGCCCCACAGATACGCAGTATTTT. Its protein product is CSVEGVSPTDTQYF.

This clonotype was detected many times. The chain is built from TRBV12-3 or TRBV12-4 and TRBJ1-1; D call uncertain. This CDR3 has 13 residues. V dropped 3 bases and J dropped 6 bases, with 11 bases sitting between them. DNA of the CDR3: TGTGCCAGCAGTTTTTCGGGGAGGGCTGAAGCTTTCTTT. Amino acids: CASSFSGRAEAFF.

The V call is TRBV9, the J call TRBJ2-5; 9 bases map to TRBD2. V lost 0 bases, J lost 4 bases, and 7 bases stayed unmatched. The CDR3 consists of 16 residues. Germline CDR1 is SGDLS and CDR2 is YYNGEE. The CDR3 reads CASSVDGGRALETQYF. The CDR3 nucleotides read TGTGCCAGCAGCGTAGATGGCGGGAGGGCACTAGAGACCCAGTACTTC.

There are a few counts of this clonotype. The J gene is TRBJ2-7, the V gene TRBV4-1; D remains unclear. The germline V gene has CDR1 MGHRA and CDR2 YSYEKL. This CDR3 contains 13 residues. Between the trimmed V and J ends, which lost 0 bases and 6 bases, there was a span of 9 bases. In DNA form, the CDR3 reads TGCGCCAGCAGCCAAGATCACGGATCCGAGCAGTACTTC. Translating it yields CASSQDHGSEQYF.

CDR3 DNA: TGTGCCAGCAGTCGCTCTAGCGTATCAGATACGCAGTATTTT. Translating it yields CASSRSSVSDTQYF. The chain couples TRBV7-2 to TRBJ2-3; a weak D match, TRBD2 (6 bases). Trimming cost V 6 bases and J 4 bases, with 14 bases left between them. The CDR3 has 14 amino acids. Germline-derived CDR1 and CDR2 are SGHTA and FQGNSA.

The chain has TRBV7-6 and TRBJ2-1; D unclear. The V end lost 4 bases, the J end lost 4 bases, and 14 bases lay between the germline ends. Germline V gives CDR1 SGHVS, CDR2 FNYEAQ. The CDR3 totals 15 residues. The CDR3 region is CASSSPAERYNEQFF. The CDR3 region has the DNA TGTGCCAGCAGCTCCCCGGCGGAAAGGTACAATGAGCAGTTCTTC. Combining the CDR3 with reference TRBV7-6 and TRBJ2-1 gives the whole variable domain GAGVSQSPRYKVTKRGQDVALRCDPISGHVSLYWYRQALGQGPEFLTYFNYEAQQDKSGLPNDRFSAERPEGSISTLTIQRTEQRDSAMYRCASSSPAERYNEQFFGPGTRLTVL.

This sequence joins TRBV6-1 and TRBJ2-5, with D tentatively TRBD1 or TRBD2 (5 bases each). CDR1 MNHNS and CDR2 SASEGT come from the germline V gene. The germline V and J ends were trimmed by 5 bases and 7 bases, with 14 bases remaining between them. The length of the CDR3 is 13 residues. The CDR3 reads CASSPAGAGTQYF. DNA of the CDR3: TGTGCCAGCAGTCCGGCCGGGGCGGGGACCCAGTACTTC.

The chain carries TRBV7-2 and TRBJ2-1; 10 bases line up with TRBD2. V trimming: 5 bases; J trimming: 6 bases; junction bases outside the gene matches: 10. In germline, CDR1 is SGHTA, CDR2 FQGNSA. The CDR3 loop spans 16 amino acids. The CDR3, as DNA: TGTGCCAGCAGCCCCGCCCTCGGACTAGCGGCCAATGAGCAGTTCTTC. Translation gives CASSPALGLAANEQFF.

In this sample, this clonotype turned up a few times. The chain recombines TRBV7-2 with TRBJ2-2; D ambiguous. CDR1 and CDR2 from the germline V gene are SGHTA and FQGNSA. V lost 2 bases and J lost 7, with 5 bases in between. The CDR3 extends over 12 amino acids. The CDR3 protein is CASSLSIGELFF. The CDR3, as DNA: TGTGCCAGCAGCTTATCTATCGGGGAGCTGTTTTTT.

This clonotype was detected only a few times. J is TRBJ2-2 and V is TRBV7-2; 8 bases are shared with TRBD1. Trimming removed 8 bases from V and 0 bases from J; junction bases left unmatched: 11. Germline V lookup: CDR1 SGHTA, CDR2 FQGNSA. This CDR3 spans 17 amino acids. CDR3 region: CASRWAGGYANTGELFF. DNA of the CDR3: TGTGCCAGCCGATGGGCAGGGGGCTATGCGAACACCGGGGAGCTGTTTTTT.